The 25 T cell receptor beta chains reported below all come from one sample, sequenced in a study of T cells in localized non-small cell lung cancer. Clones were read by immunoSEQ multiplex PCR, and TCRdb kept only the in-frame ones, dropping some. This table has 690 or so clones, approximately 25% appearing once. Sequenced here: lung tumor tissue, sampled before any cancer treatment. The receptors stem from a woman between 40 and 69 years old with stage III lung adenocarcinoma.

This sequence joins TRBV19 and TRBJ1-3; 7 bases map to TRBD1. There are 14 residues in the CDR3. Germline loops: CDR1 LNHDA, CDR2 SQIVND (reference sequence). The ends lost 8 bases at V and 2 bases at J; junction bases unmatched: 6. The CDR3 here is CASGDRAAGNTIYF. The CDR3 DNA reads as TGTGCCAGTGGCGACAGGGCAGCTGGAAACACCATATATTTT.

The chain uses TRBV19 and TRBJ1-2, with 7 bases matching TRBD1. Germline values: CDR1 LNHDA, CDR2 SQIVND (reference sequence). Trimming cost V 3 bases and J 6 bases; bases outside gene matches: 4. CDR3 length: 13 residues. The CDR3 sequence: CASSISGTDGYTF. CDR3 in DNA: TGTGCCAGTAGTATTTCCGGGACAGATGGCTACACCTTC.

This clone was detected only a few times. This sequence joins TRBV28 and TRBJ2-7; either TRBD1 or TRBD2 may supply D (5 bases each). CDR1 is MDHEN and CDR2 is SYDVKM in the germline V gene. CDR3 length: 14 amino acids. Trimming shortened V by 3 bases and J by 1 base, and 10 bases separated the two germline ends. CDR3 sequence (DNA): TGTGCCAGCAGTTTGAGGGGTTGGTCCTACGAGCAGTACTTC. Its protein product is CASSLRGWSYEQYF.

The chain recombines TRBV19 with TRBJ2-5; the match to TRBD1 covers 11 bases. The CDR3 length is 16 residues. The junction had 9 bases not matched to a gene; V was cut back by 5 bases and J by 4 bases. Germline V lookup: CDR1 LNHDA, CDR2 SQIVND (reference sequence). The CDR3, as DNA: TGTGCCAGTAGTTCCTGGACAGGGGGCATTGGAGAGACCCAGTACTTC. As protein: CASSSWTGGIGETQYF.

In its sample, this clone ranks as large (0.1 to 1%). CDR3 DNA: TGCGCCAGCAGCCAAGATTTTACTGGAGGTTACACAGATACGCAGTATTTT. Translation: CASSQDFTGGYTDTQYF. This chain joins TRBV4-1 and TRBJ2-3, with D possibly being TRBD2 (5 bases). This CDR3 has 17 residues. V gave up 0 bases and J gave up 2 bases, with 15 bases separating them. Looked up from germline, CDR1 is MGHRA and CDR2 is YSYEKL.

The chain is built from TRBV6-8 and TRBJ1-5, with a tentative D call TRBD1 (6 bases). The V end was cut by 6 bases, the J end by 2 bases, with 14 bases between. The CDR3 loop spans 15 amino acids. From germline, CDR1 is MNHGY and CDR2 SAAAGT. The CDR3 bases are TGTGCCAGCAGCCAGGGGTTCATCGGCAATCAGCCCCAGCATTTT. It specifies CASSQGFIGNQPQHF.

V and J are TRBV6-1 and TRBJ1-2; the match to TRBD1 covers 9 bases. Per germline, CDR1 MNHNS and CDR2 SASEGT. V shed 1 base, J shed 4 bases, and the junction held 1 base outside the gene matches. The CDR3 totals 14 residues. CDR3 sequence (DNA): TGTGCCAGCAGTGAAGACAGGGGGCTCTATGGCTACACCTTC. This codes for CASSEDRGLYGYTF.

The chain couples TRBV11-3 to TRBJ2-7; 11 bases are shared with TRBD2. J gave up 4 bases and V 5 bases, and 10 bases lay outside the gene matches. The CDR3 is 16 amino acids. CDR1 is SGHNT, CDR2 YENEEA, per germline. The CDR3 sequence is CASSPRTSGPSYEQYF. CDR3 nucleotide sequence: TGTGCCAGCAGCCCTAGGACTAGCGGGCCTTCGTACGAGCAGTACTTC.

The gene calls are TRBV11-3 and TRBJ2-4, with 8 bases fitting TRBD1. CDR3 length equals 14 residues. Germline values: CDR1 SGHNT, CDR2 YENEEA. V shed 5 bases and J 8 bases; nucleotides not matched to a gene: 8. The chain's CDR3 is CASSQGQGWDIQYF. Here the CDR3 DNA reads TGTGCCAGCAGCCAAGGACAGGGATGGGACATTCAGTACTTC.

This clone has a handful of counts. The chain links TRBV6-8 to TRBJ1-5; possible D gene TRBD1, 5 bases. Germline V gene sequence: CDR1 MNHGY, CDR2 SAAAGT. CDR3 length equals 16 residues. V was cut by 8 bases and J by 0 bases, with 17 bases left in between. The CDR3 DNA is TGTGCCAGCCGCCCCCTCGGGACCGATAGCAATCAGCCCCAGCATTTT. Protein sequence: CASRPLGTDSNQPQHF.

This clone is deemed large. The chain uses TRBV11-3 and TRBJ1-4; TRBD1 matches at 7 bases. Germline trimming cut 5 bases from V and 7 bases from J; bases unmatched to any gene: 13. Germline V CDR1 and CDR2: SGHNT, YENEEA. This CDR3 comprises 16 residues. The CDR3 loop is CASSQSPGTDGEKLFF. Written as DNA, the CDR3 is TGTGCCAGCAGCCAATCCCCCGGGACAGATGGTGAAAAACTGTTTTTT.

In this sample, this clone is medium-sized. The chain joins TRBV6-8 to TRBJ2-2, with D possibly called TRBD1 or TRBD2 (6 bases each). The ends were cut back, 1 base at V and 1 base at J, with 13 bases in the middle. Looked up from germline, CDR1 is MNHGY and CDR2 is SAAAGT. CDR3 length: 17 amino acids. CDR3 sequence (DNA): TGTGCCAGCAGTTACTGGGGGGCGACAGAGAACACCGGGGAGCTGTTTTTT. This translates into CASSYWGATENTGELFF.

The chain combines TRBV5-1 with TRBJ1-1; TRBD1 matches at 8 bases. V shed 1 base, J shed 0 bases, and the junction held 2 bases outside the gene matches. This CDR3 spans 15 amino acids. From germline, CDR1 is SGHRS and CDR2 YFSETQ. The CDR3: CASSLLTGVNTEAFF. CDR3 DNA: TGCGCCAGCAGCTTGCTGACAGGGGTGAACACTGAAGCTTTCTTT.

The chain joins TRBV9 to TRBJ2-7, with 12 bases lining up with TRBD1. The CDR3 runs 16 residues. V lost 4 bases and J lost 2; bases outside the gene matches: 7. Germline CDR1 SGDLS, CDR2 YYNGEE. The CDR3 is CASSSGTGGRAYEQYF. For the CDR3, the DNA is TGTGCCAGCAGCTCCGGGACAGGGGGCAGGGCCTACGAGCAGTACTTC.

This clone was counted only a few times. V gene TRBV9 combines with J gene TRBJ2-3, with TRBD2 matching 7 bases. Germline lookup yields CDR1 SGDLS and CDR2 YYNGEE. The V and J ends lost 0 bases and 2 bases, in that order; junction bases with no gene match: 3. This CDR3 has 15 amino acids. The CDR3 sequence is CASSVDAGVTDTQYF. The CDR3 DNA reads as TGTGCCAGCAGCGTAGATGCGGGGGTCACAGATACGCAGTATTTT.

The chain carries TRBV19 and TRBJ2-1, with unresolved D. CDR3 length: 14 amino acids. The V end was cut by 2 bases, the J end by 3 bases, with 8 bases between. Germline assignment: CDR1 LNHDA and CDR2 SQIVND (reference sequence). CDR3 DNA: TGTGCCAGTAGTATATGGGAAGACTACAATGAGCAGTTCTTC. Residues: CASSIWEDYNEQFF.

This clone has a handful of counts. The rearrangement uses TRBV11-3 and TRBJ2-5, with 7 bases lining up with TRBD1. Germline-derived CDR1 and CDR2 are SGHNT and YENEEA. After removal of 2 bases from V and 0 bases from J, the junction contained 3 bases not matched to a gene. This CDR3 has 15 residues. The DNA of the CDR3 is TGTGCCAGCAGCTTACAGGGACAGTACCAAGAGACCCAGTACTTC. It encodes CASSLQGQYQETQYF.

The rearrangement links TRBV6-8 to TRBJ1-2; the D is unclear. V gave up 2 bases and J gave up 4 bases, with 11 bases separating them. The length of the CDR3 is 14 residues. The germline gives CDR1 MNHGY, CDR2 SAAAGT. DNA of the CDR3: TGTGCCAGCAGTTACGACGCAGGCGTCTATGGCTACACCTTC. Translated, it gives CASSYDAGVYGYTF.

The CDR3 spells CASGLGDRRDEQFF. For the CDR3, the DNA is TGTGCTAGTGGTTTGGGGGACAGGCGGGATGAGCAGTTCTTC. V and J are TRBV12-5 and TRBJ2-1, with TRBD1 identical over 8 bases. This CDR3 is 14 amino acids long. Looked up from germline, CDR1 is LGHNT and CDR2 is FRNRAP. Unmatched junction bases numbered 4, after V lost 1 base and J lost 8 bases.

This clone was detected only a few times. This chain connects TRBV28 to TRBJ2-7, with a possible D match to TRBD1 (5 bases). The CDR3 length is 17 residues. V was shortened by 6 bases and J by 1 base, with 22 bases between the two germline ends. Germline CDR1 is MDHEN and CDR2 is SYDVKM. The CDR3 DNA follows: TGTGCCAGCAGGCCCCCGTCGTCTAGGGCAGGGTCCTACGAGCAGTACTTC. Translation gives CASRPPSSRAGSYEQYF.

This clone showed up just once. This CDR3 is CASSLGDRAHLYTF. DNA for the CDR3: TGCGCCAGCAGCTTGGGGGACAGGGCCCACCTCTACACCTTC. The J gene is TRBJ1-2, the V gene TRBV5-1; 9 positions agree with TRBD1. The germline gives CDR1 SGHRS, CDR2 YFSETQ. The CDR3 runs 14 residues. Trimming cost V 0 bases and J 10 bases; bases outside gene matches: 7.

This CDR3 is CATKDSNQPQHF. In DNA, the CDR3 is TGTGCCACCAAAGATAGCAATCAGCCCCAGCATTTT. The V gene is TRBV6-8, the J gene TRBJ1-5; D is undetermined. This CDR3 is 12 amino acids long. Germline V gives CDR1 MNHGY, CDR2 SAAAGT. The V end was cut by 10 bases, the J end by 0 bases, with 7 bases between.

This clone was observed a handful of times. No conserved phenylalanine or tryptophan is present at the end of the CDR3, so a read error is the likely explanation. The DNA is left out, because the CDR3 cannot be placed on it with certainty; the CDR3 is given as TCRdb lists it. The chain uses TRBV11-3 and TRBJ1-1; the D call of TRBD1 is as the table states it, not checked on the DNA. The CDR3 extends over 15 residues, inclusive of both ends. Germline V gene lookup returns CDR1 SGHNT and CDR2 YENEEA. CDR3 region: CASSLARDRRRKGPL.

The rearrangement uses TRBV6-8 and TRBJ1-1; no reliable D call. This CDR3 comprises 14 residues. V lost 8 bases and J lost 3, with 16 bases in between. Looked up from germline, CDR1 is MNHGY and CDR2 is SAAAGT. The CDR3 sequence: CASGELIGYTEAFF. The CDR3 bases are TGTGCCAGCGGTGAGTTGATAGGTTACACTGAAGCTTTCTTT.

This chain uses TRBV5-1 with TRBJ2-7, with TRBD2 matching over 7 bases. Per the germline V gene, CDR1 is SGHRS and CDR2 is YFSETQ. The CDR3 is 16 amino acids. J gave up 0 bases and V 0 bases, and 6 bases lay outside the gene matches. The CDR3 bases are TGCGCCAGCAGCTTGGGAGGCGGGGGTAGCTCCTACGAGCAGTACTTC. The encoded protein is CASSLGGGGSSYEQYF. Full variable domain (outside the CDR3, taken from reference TRBV5-1 and TRBJ2-7): KAGVTQTPRYLIKTRGQQVTLSCSPISGHRSVSWYQQTPGQGLQFLFEYFSETQRNKGNFPGRFSGRQFSNSRSEMNVSTLELGDSALYLCASSLGGGGSSYEQYFGPGTRLTVT.